This T cell receptor beta chain was retrieved from a study of blood T cell repertoires in COVID-19. About the study: In each case, the material was cDNA or gDNA derived from T cells, B-cell-depleted T cells, or PBMCs.

Germline loops: CDR1 MGHRA, CDR2 YSYEKL. The V gene end was trimmed by 7 bases and the J gene end by 6 bases; junction bases not matched to a gene: 7. The CDR3 is made up of 14 amino acids. Clones were sequenced by immunoSEQ multiplex PCR, and TCRdb holds only the in-frame ones, with some missing. The sample consists of roughly 250,000 clones, 70% to 90% of them appearing once. Participants came from fewer than 25 US areas, aged about 18 to 100 years. Cohort placement rested on clinical history that participants reported themselves. The V gene is TRBV4-1, the J gene TRBJ1-5; the match to TRBD1 covers 9 bases. The origin of this receptor is a woman aged 30 to 39 who had recovered from COVID-19. Sequencing used PBMCs or T cells enriched from blood (not recorded which). For the CDR3, the DNA is TGCGCCAGCACTCTGGGACAGGGCGTTCAGCCCCAGCATTTT. Protein sequence: CASTLGQGVQPQHF.